This TCR beta chain was observed in a study of regulatory T cells in long-lasting Graves disease. According to the study, TCR beta libraries were built with iRepertoire HTBI primers and CDR3-region Arm-PCR. MiXCR, run by TCRdb on the multiplex PCR reads, gives a single entry per CDR3 protein. The repertoire includes 440,000 or so distinct CDR3 sequences, 14% to 15% of them detected once, and roughly a sixth sits in the top ten. This clonotype was found many times. J lost 3 bases, V lost 6 bases, and 6 bases had no gene match. The CDR3 spans 14 residues. Looked up from germline, CDR1 is MNHNS and CDR2 is SASEGT. Time point indicated: newly diagnosed GD, antithyroid drugs for less than 3 months. With RNA extracted from PBMCs as input, the TCR library was made. A further study also used this sample, focusing on T cells in Graves' hyperthyroidism and ophthalmopathy.

This receptor was taken from a woman aged 25 to 39 with Graves disease. The chain carries TRBV6-1 and TRBJ2-7; 9 bases match TRBD1. Source: peripheral blood mononuclear cells (PBMCs), taken at new diagnosis, from a patient treated with antithyroid drugs. The CDR3: CASSQGQGRYEQYF. The CDR3 nucleotides read TGTGCCAGCAGCCAGGGACAGGGACGCTACGAGCAGTACTTC.